This record concerns one TCR beta chain sequence. Its specificity is not known. The data are from a study of T cell repertoires in cytomegalovirus infection. Study-wide context: Both a matching HLA type and CMV infection were indicated by public TCR beta signatures. Study-level results: HLA-C-restricted, CMV-specific TCR beta clonotypes were dominant ex vivo.

TCRdb reprocessed the reads with MiXCR, giving one entry per CDR3 protein. The sample includes some 700,000 distinct CDR3 sequences, 35% to 45% seen only once; the top ten take roughly 2.9%. This CDR3 region has 15 residues. J was trimmed by 5 bases and V by 2 bases; bases with no gene match: 5. CDR1 KGHDR and CDR2 SFDVKD come from the germline V gene. The chain uses TRBV24-1 and TRBJ2-5, with 9 bases matching TRBD1. The TCR originated in a human donor in good health (CMV status not recorded). Some clones in this sample may be carry-over from other donors' samples. The sequencing sample was made of PBMCs. The CDR3, as DNA: TGTGCCACCAGTGATTCCGGGACAGGGAGGGAGACCCAGTACTTC. Residues: CATSDSGTGRETQYF.